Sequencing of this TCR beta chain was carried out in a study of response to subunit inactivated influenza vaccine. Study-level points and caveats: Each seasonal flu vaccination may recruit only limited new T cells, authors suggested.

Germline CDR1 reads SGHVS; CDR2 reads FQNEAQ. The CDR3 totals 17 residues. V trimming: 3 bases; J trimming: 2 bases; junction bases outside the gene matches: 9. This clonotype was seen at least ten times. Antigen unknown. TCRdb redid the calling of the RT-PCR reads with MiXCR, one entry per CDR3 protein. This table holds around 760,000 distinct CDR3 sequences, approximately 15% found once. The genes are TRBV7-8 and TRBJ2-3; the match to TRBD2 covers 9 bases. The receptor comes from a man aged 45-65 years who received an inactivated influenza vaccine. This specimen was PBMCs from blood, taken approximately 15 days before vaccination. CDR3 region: CASSLDLGLADTDTQYF. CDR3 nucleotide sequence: TGTGCCAGCAGCTTGGACCTGGGACTAGCTGACACAGATACGCAGTATTTT.